The TCR beta chain under discussion was sequenced for a study of blood T cell repertoires in COVID-19. Sequencing was performed with immunoSEQ multiplex PCR; in TCRdb, only in-frame clones are kept and a portion is missing. The sample consists of roughly 180,000 clones, roughly three quarters of them appearing once. Between the trimmed V and J ends, which lost 6 bases and 6 bases, there was a span of 17 bases. The CDR3 is 14 residues long. CDR1 MGHDK and CDR2 SYGVNS come from the germline V gene. Sequenced: peripheral blood. The rearrangement uses TRBV25-1 and TRBJ1-2; D is undetermined. This TCR was sampled from a man in his 60s with active or convalescent COVID-19. The CDR3 nucleotides are TGTGCCAGCAGCCAGGACCCCGGGAGCGATGGCTACACCTTC. Its translation: CASSQDPGSDGYTF.